This entry lists 15 T cell receptor beta chains sequenced from one sample in a study of blood T cell repertoires in COVID-19. Assay: immunoSEQ multiplex PCR; the TCRdb copy retains only in-frame clones and omits some. The sample has roughly 310,000 clones; almost 90% are singletons. Source material: peripheral blood. The receptors come from a woman in her twenties or thirties with COVID-19, enrolled during active disease.

A single count supports this clone. The chain combines TRBV27 with TRBJ2-1; D remains unclear. This CDR3 is 15 amino acids long. Germline V gives CDR1 MNHEY, CDR2 SMNVEV (reference sequence). The V and J ends lost 2 bases and 12 bases respectively, with 20 bases between them. CDR3 residues: CASSLSRLTHPGQFF. The CDR3 region has the DNA TGTGCCAGCAGTTTAAGTCGACTGACCCACCCTGGGCAGTTCTTC.

J is TRBJ1-2 and V is TRBV2; 7 nucleotides align to TRBD1. The J segment lost 6 bases and the V segment lost 4 bases, leaving 8 bases of the junction unmatched. Germline V gives CDR1 SNHLY, CDR2 FYNNEI. The length of the CDR3 is 14 residues. CDR3 bases: TGTGCCAGCAGTGTCGCCGGGACAGAGAATGGCTACACCTTC. It specifies CASSVAGTENGYTF.

The chain couples TRBV19 to TRBJ1-5; D is ambiguous. In germline, CDR1 is LNHDA, CDR2 SQIVND (reference sequence). This CDR3 has 13 amino acids. With 5 bases removed from V and 7 bases from J, the gap between germline ends came to 12 bases. CDR3 sequence (DNA): TGTGCCAGTAGTCGAGAGGTCTTACAGCCCCAGCATTTT. It translates to CASSREVLQPQHF.

The gene calls are TRBV3-1 (or the pseudogene TRBV3-2) and TRBJ1-2; TRBD1 matches 9 bases. The CDR3 loop spans 16 amino acids. With V trimmed by 1 base and J by 3 bases, 6 bases remained unmatched. Looked up from germline, CDR1 is LGHDT and CDR2 is YNNKEL (reference sequence). DNA of the CDR3: TGTGCCAGCAGCCAAGTAGGGAGGGACAGGGACTATGGCTACACCTTC. Translated: CASSQVGRDRDYGYTF.

V is TRBV28 and J is TRBJ1-6; 10 bases align to TRBD1. CDR3 length: 17 amino acids. The germline V gene has CDR1 MDHEN and CDR2 SYDVKM. Germline trimming cut 3 bases from V and 0 bases from J; bases unmatched to any gene: 2. The CDR3 DNA sequence: TGTGCCAGCAGTTTGGACAGGGGGAGCTCCTATAATTCACCCCTCCACTTT. This encodes CASSLDRGSSYNSPLHF. Together with reference TRBV28 and TRBJ1-6, the CDR3 gives the full variable domain: DVKVTQSSRYLVKRTGEKVFLECVQDMDHENMFWYRQDPGLGLRLIYFSYDVKMKEKGDIPEGYSVSREKKERFSLILESASTNQTSMYLCASSLDRGSSYNSPLHFGNGTRLTVT.

The chain recombines TRBV30 with TRBJ1-3, with 8 bases fitting TRBD1. Trimming took 3 bases from V and 4 from J; bases not matched to a gene: 8. The CDR3 loop spans 15 amino acids. The V gene's germline CDR1 is GTSNPN and CDR2 SVGIG (reference sequence). The CDR3: CAWSPQGAPGNTIYF. CDR3 DNA: TGTGCCTGGAGCCCTCAGGGGGCACCGGGAAACACCATATATTTT.

About this clone itself: The same CDR3 also results from other DNA sequences found in this sample. V gene TRBV5-1 combines with J gene TRBJ2-7, with D tentatively TRBD1 (5 bases). Germline loops: CDR1 SGHRS, CDR2 YFSETQ. CDR3 length: 11 amino acids. With 2 bases removed from V and 5 bases from J, the gap between germline ends came to 5 bases. The CDR3 loop reads CASSLGDEQYF. The CDR3 bases are TGCGCCAGCAGCTTAGGGGACGAGCAGTACTTC.

This clone has just one count. CDR3 DNA sequence: TGTGCCAGCAGCGCTACTAGCGGGAGGGAAACCCAGTACTTC. Encoded protein: CASSATSGRETQYF. The chain recombines TRBV7-2 with TRBJ2-5; TRBD2 matches 13 bases. CDR1 and CDR2 from the germline V gene are SGHTA and FQGNSA. Trimming removed 5 bases from V and 8 bases from J; junction bases left unmatched: 5. The CDR3 loop spans 14 amino acids.

The chain employs TRBV6-1 and TRBJ2-1; 7 bases match TRBD2. CDR1 is MNHNS and CDR2 is SASEGT in the germline V gene. CDR3 length equals 13 residues. J gave up 9 bases and V 1 base, and 3 bases lay outside the gene matches. CDR3 loop: CASSEDLAAEQFF. The CDR3 DNA sequence: TGTGCCAGCAGTGAAGATCTAGCGGCTGAGCAGTTCTTC.

V and J are TRBV7-8 and TRBJ1-2; weak D call: TRBD1 (5 bases). Germline lookup yields CDR1 SGHVS and CDR2 FQNEAQ. The CDR3 covers 13 residues. V lost 1 base and J 11 bases, leaving 14 bases between the germline ends. CDR3 coding DNA: TGTGCCAGCAGCTTAGAGGTCAGGGAGGGGTACACCTTC. Translated, it gives CASSLEVREGYTF.

V and J are TRBV23-1 and TRBJ2-1; TRBD1 is a possible D gene (7 bases). Being an ORF, TRBV23-1 has a function that is uncertain. CDR3 size: 16 residues. V was trimmed by 0 bases and J by 4 bases, leaving 13 bases between them. CDR3 coding DNA: TGCGCCAGCAGTCAATCCGCGGGACAGATGTACAATGAGCAGTTCTTC. Translation: CASSQSAGQMYNEQFF.

This clone has a single count. The chain employs TRBV10-3 and TRBJ1-1; a weak D match, TRBD1 (5 bases). CDR3 length equals 13 residues. V was clipped by 6 bases and J by 10 bases, with 18 bases between them. CDR1 is ENHRY, CDR2 SYGVKD, per germline. The CDR3 reads CAISSDSLWGAFF. The CDR3 nucleotides read TGTGCCATCAGCTCTGACAGCCTCTGGGGAGCTTTCTTT.

The chain links TRBV30 to TRBJ1-5; 10 bases map to TRBD1. The V segment lost 3 bases and the J segment 3 bases; nucleotides outside the gene matches: 2. The CDR3 runs to 14 residues. Germline V CDR1 and CDR2: GTSNPN, SVGIG (reference sequence). CDR3 nucleotide sequence: TGTGCCTGGAGGACAGGGGGCAACAATCAGCCCCAGCATTTT. It codes for CAWRTGGNNQPQHF. The variable domain in full, with the rest retrieved from reference TRBV30 and TRBJ1-5, is SQTIHQWPATLVQPVGSPLSLECTVEGTSNPNLYWYRQAAGRGLQLLFYSVGIGQISSEVPQNLSASRPQDRQFILSSKKLLLSDSGFYLCAWRTGGNNQPQHFGDGTRLSIL.

This clone came up once. This chain joins TRBV19 and TRBJ2-7; 8 bases fit TRBD2. The CDR3 extends over 14 amino acids. The V gene end was trimmed by 5 bases and the J gene end by 7 bases; junction bases not matched to a gene: 10. The germline gives CDR1 LNHDA, CDR2 SQIVND (reference sequence). CDR3 residues: CASSQAGVPGEQYF. The DNA for the CDR3 is TGTGCCAGTAGTCAAGCGGGAGTCCCAGGAGAGCAGTACTTC.

The chain has TRBV7-8 and TRBJ2-1; the D is unclear. Deletions cut 5 bases from V and 8 bases from J, with 10 bases between. The CDR3 extends over 12 amino acids. Germline V lookup: CDR1 SGHVS, CDR2 FQNEAQ. This CDR3 reads CASSPTLDEQFF. The CDR3 nucleotides read TGTGCCAGCAGCCCGACTTTGGATGAGCAGTTCTTC.